This TCR beta chain emerged from a study of blood T cell repertoires in COVID-19. Some clones are missing from TCRdb's copy, which holds only in-frame ones; the method was immunoSEQ multiplex PCR. The sample has roughly 150,000 clones; over 80% are singletons. This sequence was found in a woman of 80 years or more with COVID-19, enrolled during active disease. Sequenced material: peripheral blood.

CDR3 loop: CASSESVSYGYTF. The DNA of the CDR3 is TGTGCCAGCAGTGAATCTGTGAGCTATGGCTACACCTTC. This chain uses TRBV25-1 with TRBJ1-2; D ambiguous. The CDR3 spans 13 residues. The germline V gene encodes CDR1 MGHDK and CDR2 SYGVNS. V shed 1 base and J shed 4 bases, with 7 bases lying between them.